The rows below give T cell receptor beta chains drawn from one sample of a study of blood T cells in healthy people across ages. TCRdb re-analysed the 5' RACE reads in MiXCR, keeping a single row per CDR3 protein. The table includes hundreds of thousands of distinct CDR3 sequences, over 45% detected once. The sequenced sample was blood. These receptors came from a man between 25 and 39 years old in good health. CDR3s include the opening cysteine and the closing phenylalanine or tryptophan. D genes are given only for firm matches. The size of a clone is reported for some rows only, either as once, few or many, or as a class for expanded clones.

TRBJ2-1 | TRBD2 | . | TRBV3-1 | CASSTLAGVKRDEQFF | TGTGCCAGCTCGACCTTAGCGGGAGTAAAAAGGGATGAGCAGTTCTTC
TRBJ2-7 | TRBD2 | . | TRBV29-1 | CSGSSGSLYEQYF | TGCAGCGGCAGTAGCGGGAGTCTCTACGAGCAGTACTTC
TRBJ1-4 | TRBD1 | . | TRBV5-1 | CASSLMGQPKEKLFF | TGCGCCAGCAGCTTGATGGGACAGCCGAAGGAAAAACTGTTTTTT
TRBJ2-3 | TRBD2 | . | TRBV6-5 | CASSWRGGQADTQYF | TGTGCCAGCAGCTGGCGGGGGGGCCAGGCAGATACGCAGTATTTT
TRBJ2-3 | . | once | TRBV29-1 | CSVRRPITDTQYF | TGCAGCGTTCGGCGCCCGATCACAGATACGCAGTATTTT
TRBJ1-1 | . | . | TRBV7-2 | CASSPDGGRTEAFF | TGTGCCAGCAGCCCTGACGGGGGGAGGACTGAAGCTTTCTTT
TRBJ2-1 | TRBD1 | . | TRBV7-2 | CASSKRTGLLEYNEQFF | TGTGCCAGCAGCAAGAGGACAGGGTTGTTGGAATACAATGAGCAGTTCTTC
TRBJ2-5 | TRBD2 | . | TRBV10-3 | CAISEGLAGASYQETQYF | TGTGCCATCAGTGAGGGACTAGCGGGAGCCTCGTACCAAGAGACCCAGTACTTC
TRBJ2-5 | . | . | TRBV7-2 | CASSWNMKETQYF | TGTGCCAGCAGCTGGAATATGAAAGAGACCCAGTACTTC
TRBJ2-7 | TRBD2 | . | TRBV24-1 | CATSPGLAGVYEQYF | TGTGCCACCAGTCCCGGACTAGCGGGAGTCTACGAGCAGTACTTC
TRBJ2-3 | . | . | TRBV29-1 | CSVEGGSKDTQYF | TGCAGCGTTGAAGGGGGGAGTAAAGATACGCAGTATTTT
TRBJ2-5 | . | . | TRBV6-5 | CASSYSRGGQETQYF | TGTGCCAGCAGTTACTCGAGGGGCGGGCAAGAGACCCAGTACTTC
TRBJ2-1 | . | . | TRBV9 | CASSVRSGANEQFF | TGTGCCAGCAGCGTACGAAGCGGAGCTAATGAGCAGTTCTTC
TRBJ1-1 | . | once | TRBV4-1 | CASSQESEPNTEAFF | TGCGCCAGCAGCCAAGAGTCAGAACCGAACACTGAAGCTTTCTTT
TRBJ1-2 | . | . | TRBV2 | CASSERRVYGYTF | TGTGCCAGCAGTGAACGAAGGGTCTATGGCTACACCTTC
TRBJ2-1 | . | . | TRBV5-1 | CASRHPSVGSYNEQFF | TGCGCCAGCAGACACCCTAGCGTGGGCTCCTACAATGAGCAGTTCTTC
TRBJ1-5 | . | . | TRBV3-1 | CASGTRRGSNQPQHF | TGTGCCAGCGGAACCCGTAGGGGTAGCAATCAGCCCCAGCATTTT
TRBJ1-1 | . | once | TRBV27 | CASSLWRQSEAFF | TGTGCCAGCAGTTTATGGCGACAGTCTGAAGCTTTCTTT
TRBJ1-1 | TRBD1 | . | TRBV6-2/TRBV6-3 | CASILQGETEAFF | TGTGCCAGCATTCTTCAGGGGGAGACTGAAGCTTTCTTT
TRBJ2-5 | . | many | TRBV10-3 | CAISESNAGAQETQYF | TGTGCCATCAGTGAGTCGAATGCAGGCGCTCAAGAGACCCAGTACTTC
TRBJ2-5 | . | few | TRBV27 | CASSLIGPQETQYF | TGTGCCAGCAGTTTGATAGGCCCACAAGAGACCCAGTACTTC
TRBJ2-5 | . | many | TRBV15 | CATSRDVGRTQYF | TGTGCCACCAGCAGAGATGTGGGAAGGACCCAGTACTTC
TRBJ1-5 | TRBD1 | once | TRBV6-1 | CASSEIPGQPNQPRHF | TGTGCCAGCAGTGAAATCCCGGGACAGCCTAATCAGCCCCGGCATTTT
TRBJ1-1 | TRBD1 | . | TRBV20-1 | CSASPPGQGALGAFF | TGCAGTGCTAGCCCCCCGGGACAGGGGGCCTTAGGGGCTTTCTTT
TRBJ1-6 | . | . | TRBV27 | CAGRGVSSPLHF | TGTGCCGGCCGCGGGGTCTCATCACCCCTCCACTTT
TRBJ2-5 | . | . | TRBV12-5 | CASGSDRFATQYF | TGTGCTAGTGGTTCAGACAGGTTTGCGACCCAGTACTTC
TRBJ2-3 | TRBD2 | . | TRBV6-4 | CASRPGLEGDTQYF | TGTGCCAGCCGTCCGGGACTAGAAGGAGATACGCAGTATTTT
TRBJ1-2 | . | . | TRBV20-1 | CSALPRGFGYTF | TGCAGTGCTCTACCCCGGGGGTTCGGCTACACCTTC
TRBJ2-3 | TRBD1 | . | TRBV18 | CASSRIGTVSTDTQYF | TGTGCCAGCTCTCGGATTGGGACAGTTAGCACAGATACGCAGTATTTT